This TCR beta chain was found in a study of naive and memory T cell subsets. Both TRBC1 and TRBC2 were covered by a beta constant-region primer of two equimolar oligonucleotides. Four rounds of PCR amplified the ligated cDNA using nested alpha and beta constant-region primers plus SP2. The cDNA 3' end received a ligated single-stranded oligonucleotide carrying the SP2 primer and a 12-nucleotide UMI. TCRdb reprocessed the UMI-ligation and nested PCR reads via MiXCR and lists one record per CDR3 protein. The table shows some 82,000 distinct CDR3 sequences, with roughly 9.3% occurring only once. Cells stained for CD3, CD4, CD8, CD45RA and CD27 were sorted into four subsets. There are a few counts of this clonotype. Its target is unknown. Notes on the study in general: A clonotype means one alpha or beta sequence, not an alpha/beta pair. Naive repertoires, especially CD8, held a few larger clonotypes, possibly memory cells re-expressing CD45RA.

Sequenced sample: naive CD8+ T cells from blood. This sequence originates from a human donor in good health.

The chain's CDR3 is CSTWGLGEQFF. The CDR3, as DNA: TGCAGCACATGGGGTCTTGGTGAGCAGTTCTTC. V is TRBV29-1 and J is TRBJ2-1; the D is unclear. The CDR3 totals 11 residues. The germline V gene has CDR1 SQVTM and CDR2 ANQGSEA. Trimming removed 8 bases from V and 9 bases from J, with 14 bases in between.